This is a list of T cell receptor beta chains from one sample in a study of PD-L1 blockade in urothelial cancer. Sequenced by immunoSEQ multiplex PCR; TCRdb stores in-frame clones only, minus some. The sample includes about 56,000 clones, less than 90% of them seen just once. The specimen comprised PBMCs, sampled around atezolizumab (anti-PD-L1) treatment. Receptors were obtained from a man in his 70s with urothelial cancer. Both conserved end residues are part of each CDR3. The D gene is left open where the match is weak. Size is stated for part of the rows, as once, few or many counts, or as a class when the clone is expanded.

j_call	v_call	clone_size	d_call	cdr3_nt	cdr3_aa
TRBJ2-1	TRBV7-9	.	.	TGTGCCAGCAGCCCAAATATAGGAGGTGCCTACAATGAGCAGTTCTTC	CASSPNIGGAYNEQFF
TRBJ2-7	TRBV11-1	.	.	TGTGCCAGCAGCAAAGGACAGACTCGCTCCTACGAGCAGTACTTC	CASSKGQTRSYEQYF
TRBJ2-1	TRBV19	.	.	TGTGCCAGTAGGTTAGCGGCCTTTGCTACCTACAATGAGCAGTTCTTC	CASRLAAFATYNEQFF
TRBJ2-7	TRBV7-9	.	.	TGTGCCAGCAGCTTAGAGGAGGGATCGGGTGAGCAGTACTTC	CASSLEEGSGEQYF
TRBJ1-1	TRBV18	.	.	TGTGCCACCTGGGGGGGTAGAGAGGACACTGAAGCTTTCTTT	CATWGGREDTEAFF
TRBJ2-3	TRBV9	.	.	TGTGCCAGCAGCGCCCGCGGCGGAGGGCCGAGCACAGATACGCAGTATTTT	CASSARGGGPSTDTQYF
TRBJ2-7	TRBV5-1	.	TRBD2	TGCGCCAGCAGCTTGGCCTTTAGCGGGAGCTACGAGCAGTACTTC	CASSLAFSGSYEQYF
TRBJ1-1	TRBV29-1	.	TRBD1	TGCAGCGCCGAGACAGGGGGCAGGACTGAAGCTTTCTTT	CSAETGGRTEAFF
TRBJ2-5	TRBV10-3	.	.	TGTGCCATCAGTGAGTCGAGTTGGTACCAAGAGACCCAGTACTTC	CAISESSWYQETQYF
TRBJ2-1	TRBV6-6	.	.	TGTGCCAGCAGTTACTCGGGGGGTGGCCTCTACAATGAGCAGTTCTTC	CASSYSGGGLYNEQFF
TRBJ1-1	TRBV19	once	.	TGTGCCAGTAGTTCACTTTCCGTCGGGGAGGTCACTGAAGCTTTCTTT	CASSSLSVGEVTEAFF
TRBJ1-3	TRBV14	.	.	TGTGCCAGCAGCCGGGGCCCTGGAAACACCATATATTTT	CASSRGPGNTIYF
TRBJ2-1	TRBV2	.	.	TGTGCCAGCAGCCCAGGGGTTGGTGAGCAGTTCTTC	CASSPGVGEQFF
TRBJ2-1	TRBV9	.	.	TGTGCCAGCAGTCGGGGGATAAGGACGGATGAGCAGTTCTTC	CASSRGIRTDEQFF
TRBJ2-1	TRBV10-3	.	TRBD2	TGTGCCATCAGCCCCGGACTAGCGGGAGAAGCCAATGAGCAGTTCTTC	CAISPGLAGEANEQFF
TRBJ1-1	TRBV5-1	.	.	TGCGCCAGCAGCTTGGTTGGCAGGGTGAACACTGAAGCTTTCTTT	CASSLVGRVNTEAFF
TRBJ1-2	TRBV7-8	.	.	TGTGCCAGCGGGCAGGGCCGAAACTATGGCTACACCTTC	CASGQGRNYGYTF
TRBJ1-1	TRBV14	.	TRBD1	TGTGCCAGCAGCCAACGACAGGGGATGAACACTGAAGCTTTCTTT	CASSQRQGMNTEAFF
TRBJ2-1	TRBV7-2	.	TRBD2	TGTGCCAGCACCATTTCTAGCGGTGCCGACAATGAGCAGTTCTTC	CASTISSGADNEQFF
TRBJ1-1	TRBV7-7	.	.	TGTGCCAGCAGCTTATCAAGGGGCACTGAAGCTTTCTTT	CASSLSRGTEAFF
TRBJ1-5	TRBV5-6	few	.	TGTGCCAGCAGCAGCGGTGGGAATCAGCCCCAGCATTTT	CASSSGGNQPQHF
TRBJ1-1	TRBV19	.	TRBD1	TGTGCCAGTAGGACGGGACAGGGTTGGACTGAAGCTTTCTTT	CASRTGQGWTEAFF
TRBJ1-1	TRBV2	.	.	TGTGCCAGCACCGAGCGGCGCATGAACACTGAAGCTTTCTTT	CASTERRMNTEAFF
TRBJ2-2	TRBV5-4	few	.	TGTGCCAGCAGCCCACCCGCGGGGACCGGGGAGCTGTTTTTT	CASSPPAGTGELFF
TRBJ2-1	TRBV9	.	.	TGTGCCAGCAGCGTGCCCAGAATACAGCAGTTCTTC	CASSVPRIQQFF
TRBJ2-6	TRBV27	.	TRBD1	TGTGCCAGCAGTACGGACAGGGTAGTATCTGGGGCCAACGTCCTGACTTTC	CASSTDRVVSGANVLTF